This T cell receptor beta chain stems from a study of T cell responses to AZD1222 COVID-19 vaccine. Profiled with immunoSEQ multiplex PCR; TCRdb holds only in-frame clones, not every one. The sample includes 75,000 to 100,000 clones, around 83% of them seen just once. This clone showed up just once. The ends lost 3 bases at V and 2 bases at J; junction bases unmatched: 5. Per the germline V gene, CDR1 is SGHKS and CDR2 is YYEKEE (reference sequence). The length of the CDR3 is 16 residues. This chain joins TRBV5-5 and TRBJ2-6; 7 positions match TRBD1. This clonotype was sampled from an adult in good health. The source was peripheral blood, collected on day 0 of AZD1222 vaccination. The CDR3 nucleotides read TGTGCCAGCAGCTACGGACAGGAGACTGGGGCCAACGTCCTGACTTTC. Its protein is CASSYGQETGANVLTF. The full variable domain, rest sourced from reference TRBV5-5 and TRBJ2-6, is DAGVTQSPTHLIKTRGQQVTLRCSPISGHKSVSWYQQVLGQGPQFIFQYYEKEERGRGNFPDRFSARQFPNYSSELNVNALLLGDSALYLCASSYGQETGANVLTFGAGSRLTVL.